This note documents a single TCR beta chain sequence. What it binds is unknown. Fresh peripheral blood, approximately 10 ml, yielded the PBMCs. The sample comes from a study of T cells in Graves' hyperthyroidism and ophthalmopathy. Regions amplified from RNA transcripts were the TCR beta CDR3 regions. HTBI primers drove first-round RT-PCR of the TCR CDR3. MiXCR was run by TCRdb on the multiplex PCR reads, yielding one entry per CDR3 protein. The table includes about 250,000 distinct CDR3 sequences, about 20% detected once. Overall study findings and caveats: A 13 V-J model separated ophthalmopathy from stable hyperthyroidism.

The germline V and J ends were trimmed by 1 base and 5 bases, with 17 bases remaining between them. CDR3 length: 15 residues. The germline gives CDR1 GTSNPN, CDR2 SVGIG (reference sequence). Sequencing input: blood. The TCR sequence derives from a young man with Graves' ophthalmopathy. The chain links TRBV30 to TRBJ2-5; D is perhaps TRBD2 (6 bases). Written as DNA, the CDR3 is TGTGCCTGGAGTGCACCCCTGGAGGGATTGGAGACCCAGTACTTC. Protein: CAWSAPLEGLETQYF. The whole variable domain, remainder taken from reference TRBV30 and TRBJ2-5, is SQTIHQWPATLVQPVGSPLSLECTVEGTSNPNLYWYRQAAGRGLQLLFYSVGIGQISSEVPQNLSASRPQDRQFILSSKKLLLSDSGFYLCAWSAPLEGLETQYFGPGTRLLVL.